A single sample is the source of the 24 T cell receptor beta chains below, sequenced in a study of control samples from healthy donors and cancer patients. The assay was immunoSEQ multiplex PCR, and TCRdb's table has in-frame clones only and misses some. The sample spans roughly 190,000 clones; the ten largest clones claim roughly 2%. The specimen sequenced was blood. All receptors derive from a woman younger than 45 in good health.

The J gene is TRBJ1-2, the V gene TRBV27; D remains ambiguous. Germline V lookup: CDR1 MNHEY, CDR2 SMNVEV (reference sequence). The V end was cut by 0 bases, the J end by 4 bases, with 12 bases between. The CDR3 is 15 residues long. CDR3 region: CASSLSSGLSYGYTF. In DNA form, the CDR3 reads TGTGCCAGCAGTTTATCGTCAGGTTTATCCTATGGCTACACCTTC.

CDR3 bases: TGTGCCAGCAGCTTAAGTACAGGGGTCCCCTACAATGAGCAGTTCTTC. Protein: CASSLSTGVPYNEQFF. V gene TRBV7-9 combines with J gene TRBJ2-1; TRBD1 agrees at 7 bases. CDR1 and CDR2 (germline): SEHNR, FQNEAQ (reference sequence). The trim removed 2 bases at V and 2 bases at J, leaving 6 bases unmatched. CDR3 length: 16 residues.

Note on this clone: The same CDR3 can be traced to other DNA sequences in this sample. This CDR3 is CASSRGGGLRGDTQYF. The CDR3 DNA reads TGCGCCAGCAGCCGAGGTGGGGGGCTCCGTGGAGATACGCAGTATTTT. The gene calls are TRBV5-1 and TRBJ2-3; D may match TRBD1 or TRBD2 (6 bases each). Trimming cost V 4 bases and J 5 bases, with 20 bases left between them. CDR3 length equals 16 residues. Germline V CDR1 and CDR2: SGHRS, YFSETQ. The full variable domain, in which reference TRBV5-1 and TRBJ2-3 provide the parts outside the CDR3, is KAGVTQTPRYLIKTRGQQVTLSCSPISGHRSVSWYQQTPGQGLQFLFEYFSETQRNKGNFPGRFSGRQFSNSRSEMNVSTLELGDSALYLCASSRGGGLRGDTQYFGPGTRLTVL.

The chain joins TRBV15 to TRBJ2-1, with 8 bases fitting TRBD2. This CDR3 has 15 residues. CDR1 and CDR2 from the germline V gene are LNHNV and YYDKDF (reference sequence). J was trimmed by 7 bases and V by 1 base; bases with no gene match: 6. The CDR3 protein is CATSRGSGGANEQFF. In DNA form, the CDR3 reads TGTGCCACCAGCAGAGGGTCGGGGGGGGCTAATGAGCAGTTCTTC.

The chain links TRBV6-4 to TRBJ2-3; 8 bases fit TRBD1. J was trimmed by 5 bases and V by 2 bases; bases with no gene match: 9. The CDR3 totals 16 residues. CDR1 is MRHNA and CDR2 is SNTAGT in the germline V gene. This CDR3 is CASSDTRDRPGDTQYF. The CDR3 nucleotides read TGTGCCAGCAGTGACACTCGGGACAGGCCGGGAGATACGCAGTATTTT.

CDR3 region: CASSTPGTRLNTIYF. Here the CDR3 DNA reads TGTGCCAGCAGTACACCCGGGACAAGGCTAAACACCATATATTTT. The rearrangement links TRBV28 to TRBJ1-3, with D perhaps TRBD1 (6 bases). From germline, CDR1 is MDHEN and CDR2 SYDVKM. The CDR3 is 15 residues long. The ends were cut back, 5 bases at V and 6 bases at J, with 17 bases in the middle.

CDR3 sequence (DNA): TGCGCCAGCAGCCATGGACTAAGTAGCAATCAGCCCCAGCATTTT. Encoded protein: CASSHGLSSNQPQHF. The V call is TRBV4-1, the J call TRBJ1-5; no reliable D call. V was trimmed by 3 bases and J by 0 bases, leaving 9 bases between them. CDR1 and CDR2 (germline): MGHRA, YSYEKL. The CDR3 has 15 residues.

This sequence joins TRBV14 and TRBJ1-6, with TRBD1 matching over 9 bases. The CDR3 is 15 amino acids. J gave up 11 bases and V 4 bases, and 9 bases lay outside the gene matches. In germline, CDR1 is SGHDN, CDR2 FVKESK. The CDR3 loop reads CASSPKGQGDPPLHF. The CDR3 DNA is TGTGCCAGCAGCCCCAAGGGACAGGGAGATCCACCCCTCCACTTT. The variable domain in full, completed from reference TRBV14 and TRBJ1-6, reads EAGVTQFPSHSVIEKGQTVTLRCDPISGHDNLYWYRRVMGKEIKFLLHFVKESKQDESGMPNNRFLAERTGGTYSTLKVQPAELEDSGVYFCASSPKGQGDPPLHFGNGTRLTVT.

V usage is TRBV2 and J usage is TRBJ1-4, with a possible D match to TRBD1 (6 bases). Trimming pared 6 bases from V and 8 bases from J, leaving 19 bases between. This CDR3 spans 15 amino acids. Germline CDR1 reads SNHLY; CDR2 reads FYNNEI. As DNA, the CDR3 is TGTGCCAGCAGGCTAACGGGACTTCAGGGGGAAAAACTGTTTTTT. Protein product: CASRLTGLQGEKLFF.

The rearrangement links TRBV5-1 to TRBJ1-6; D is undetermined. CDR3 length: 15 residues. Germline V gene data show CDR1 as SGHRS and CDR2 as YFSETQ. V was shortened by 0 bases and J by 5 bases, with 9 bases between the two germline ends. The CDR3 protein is CASSLGGQNNSPLHF. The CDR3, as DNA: TGCGCCAGCAGCTTGGGAGGTCAAAATAATTCACCCCTCCACTTT.

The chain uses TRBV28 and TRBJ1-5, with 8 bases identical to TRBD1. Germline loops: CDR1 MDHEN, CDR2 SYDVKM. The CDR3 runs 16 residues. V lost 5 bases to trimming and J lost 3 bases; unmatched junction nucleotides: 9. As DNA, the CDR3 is TGTGCCAGCAGTGGACCTCCGGGACAGGACAATCAGCCCCAGCATTTT. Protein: CASSGPPGQDNQPQHF.

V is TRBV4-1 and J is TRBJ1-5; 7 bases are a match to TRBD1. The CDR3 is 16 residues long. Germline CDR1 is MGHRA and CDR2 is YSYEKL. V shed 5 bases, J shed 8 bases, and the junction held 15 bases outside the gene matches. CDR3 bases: TGCGCCAGCAGCTCCCAAGGACAGGCTCTAAGGGAGCCCCAGCATTTT. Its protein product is CASSSQGQALREPQHF.

CDR3 DNA: TGCGCCAGCACCTATACCCCGGACGAAGCCTACGAGCAGTACTTC. This translates into CASTYTPDEAYEQYF. The chain combines TRBV4-1 with TRBJ2-7; D gene unclear. V was pared by 7 bases and J by 2 bases, with 18 bases between. The CDR3 has 15 amino acids. In germline, CDR1 is MGHRA, CDR2 YSYEKL.

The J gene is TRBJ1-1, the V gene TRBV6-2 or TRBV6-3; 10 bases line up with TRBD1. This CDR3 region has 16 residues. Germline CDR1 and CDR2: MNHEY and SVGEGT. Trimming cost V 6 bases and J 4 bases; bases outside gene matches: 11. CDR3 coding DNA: TGTGCCAGCAGCACCCCCGGGACAGGGGAGGGCACTGAAGCTTTCTTT. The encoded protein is CASSTPGTGEGTEAFF.

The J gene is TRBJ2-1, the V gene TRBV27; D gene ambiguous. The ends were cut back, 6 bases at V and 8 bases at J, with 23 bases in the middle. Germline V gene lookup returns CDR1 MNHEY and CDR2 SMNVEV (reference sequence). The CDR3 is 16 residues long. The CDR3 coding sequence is TGTGCCAGCAGGCCCCGGTCGTCTTCCGATTCCCATGAGCAGTTCTTC. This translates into CASRPRSSSDSHEQFF.

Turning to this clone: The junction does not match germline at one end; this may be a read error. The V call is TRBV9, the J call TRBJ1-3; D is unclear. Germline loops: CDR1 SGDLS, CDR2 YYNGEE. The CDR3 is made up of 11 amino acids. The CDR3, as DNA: TGTGCCAGCAGCGACCCCCGGGCCACAAATTTT. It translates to CASSDPRATNF.

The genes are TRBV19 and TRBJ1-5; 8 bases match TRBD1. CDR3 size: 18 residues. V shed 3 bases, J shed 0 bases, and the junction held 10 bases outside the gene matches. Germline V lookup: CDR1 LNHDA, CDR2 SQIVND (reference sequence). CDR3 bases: TGTGCCAGTAGTATTTACAGGGGGACAACTTATAGCAATCAGCCCCAGCATTTT. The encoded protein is CASSIYRGTTYSNQPQHF.

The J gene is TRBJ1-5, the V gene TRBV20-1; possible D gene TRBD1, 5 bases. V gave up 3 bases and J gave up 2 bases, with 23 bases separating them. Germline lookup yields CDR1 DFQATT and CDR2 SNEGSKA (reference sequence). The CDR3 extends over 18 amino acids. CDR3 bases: TGCAGTGCTAGTCGCCCCCCCGGGGGGAATCAAGGCAATCAGCCCCAGCATTTT. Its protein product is CSASRPPGGNQGNQPQHF.

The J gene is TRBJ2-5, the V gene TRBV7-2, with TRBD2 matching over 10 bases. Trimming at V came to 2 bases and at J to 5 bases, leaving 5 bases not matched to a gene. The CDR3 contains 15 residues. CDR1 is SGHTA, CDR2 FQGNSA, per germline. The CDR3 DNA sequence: TGTGCCAGCAGCTTAACCGGGACTAGCGCTGAGACCCAGTACTTC. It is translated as CASSLTGTSAETQYF.

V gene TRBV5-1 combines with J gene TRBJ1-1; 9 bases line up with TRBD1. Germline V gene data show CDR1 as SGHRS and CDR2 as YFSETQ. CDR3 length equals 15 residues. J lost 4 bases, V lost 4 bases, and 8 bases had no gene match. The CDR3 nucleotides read TGCGCCAGCAGCGAGTTACAGGGGGCGAGCACTGAAGCTTTCTTT. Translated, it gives CASSELQGASTEAFF.

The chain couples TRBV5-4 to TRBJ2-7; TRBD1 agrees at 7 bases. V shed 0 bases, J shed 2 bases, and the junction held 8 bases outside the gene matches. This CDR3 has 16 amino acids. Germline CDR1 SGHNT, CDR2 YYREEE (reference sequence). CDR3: CASSLDRQGSPYEQYF. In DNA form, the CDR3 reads TGTGCCAGCAGCTTGGACCGACAGGGAAGCCCCTACGAGCAGTACTTC.

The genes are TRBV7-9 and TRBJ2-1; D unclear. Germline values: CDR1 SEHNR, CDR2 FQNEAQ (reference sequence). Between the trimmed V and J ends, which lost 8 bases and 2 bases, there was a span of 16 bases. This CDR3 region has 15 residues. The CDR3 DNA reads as TGTGCCAGCGGAGAAGGCCAGATCACCTACAATGAGCAGTTCTTC. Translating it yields CASGEGQITYNEQFF.

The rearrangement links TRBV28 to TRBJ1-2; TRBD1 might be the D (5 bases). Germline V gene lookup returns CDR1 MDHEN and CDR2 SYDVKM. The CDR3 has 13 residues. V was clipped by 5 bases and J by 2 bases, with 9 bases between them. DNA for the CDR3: TGTGCCAGCAGTGTCCAGGGAAACTATGGCTACACCTTC. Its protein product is CASSVQGNYGYTF.

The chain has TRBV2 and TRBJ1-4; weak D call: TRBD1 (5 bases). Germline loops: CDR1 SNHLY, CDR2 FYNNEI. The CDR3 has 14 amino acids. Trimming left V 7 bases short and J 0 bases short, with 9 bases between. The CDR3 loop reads CASKTAATNEKLFF. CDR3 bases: TGTGCCAGCAAGACAGCTGCAACTAATGAAAAACTGTTTTTT.